Each of the 8 T cell receptor beta chains below was sequenced from the same sample in a study of blood T cells in healthy people across ages. Next came a second PCR, run for roughly 6 to 11 cycles, which used a sample-barcoded 5' primer along with a J-beta primer mix. TCRdb redid the calling of the 5' RACE reads with MiXCR, one entry per CDR3 protein. Counted here are approximately 600,000 distinct CDR3 sequences, 58% occurring once; the ten biggest clones make up over 35%. The sequencing sample was made of blood. These TCRs come from a man in his sixties in good health.

The rearrangement links TRBV5-6 to TRBJ2-5; D is perhaps TRBD1 or TRBD2 (5 bases each). The CDR3 is 16 residues long. From germline, CDR1 is SGHDT and CDR2 YYEEEE. V gave up 4 bases and J gave up 2 bases, with 18 bases separating them. CDR3 residues: CASSHQGRTLQETQYF. CDR3 DNA: TGTGCCAGCAGCCACCAGGGACGAACCTTACAAGAGACCCAGTACTTC. Full variable domain (missing parts from reference TRBV5-6 and TRBJ2-5): DAGVTQSPTHLIKTRGQQVTLRCSPKSGHDTVSWYQQALGQGPQFIFQYYEEEERQRGNFPDRFSGHQFPNYSSELNVNALLLGDSALYLCASSHQGRTLQETQYFGPGTRLLVL.

This clonotype has more than one count but fewer than ten. The CDR3 bases are TGTGCCAGCAAGGCCCAGGGGGCAGCCTACGAGCAGTACTTC. Translation: CASKAQGAAYEQYF. The rearrangement links TRBV12-3 or TRBV12-4 to TRBJ2-7, with 8 positions matching TRBD1. The ends lost 7 bases at V and 2 bases at J; junction bases unmatched: 7. The CDR3 spans 14 residues.

The chain combines TRBV4-2 with TRBJ2-4, with 11 bases identical to TRBD1. V lost 1 base and J lost 5; bases outside the gene matches: 4. The CDR3 covers 16 residues. Germline-derived CDR1 and CDR2 are LGHNA and YNFKEQ. In DNA form, the CDR3 reads TGTGCCAGCAGCCAAGGCGGGACAGGGGGAGAAAACATTCAGTACTTC. Protein product: CASSQGGTGGENIQYF.

This clonotype was seen more than once but under ten times. V is TRBV7-9 and J is TRBJ1-5; D is undetermined. Germline values: CDR1 SEHNR, CDR2 FQNEAQ (reference sequence). The V end was cut by 5 bases, the J end by 7 bases, with 15 bases between. This CDR3 region has 14 residues. This CDR3 is CASSVGPDGQPQHF. CDR3 bases: TGTGCCAGCAGCGTAGGTCCAGACGGGCAGCCCCAGCATTTT.

As DNA, the CDR3 is TGCGCCAGCAGCCAAGATATCTTTAATGCAGGGGGAGATGGCTACACCTTC. This codes for CASSQDIFNAGGDGYTF. The chain recombines TRBV4-1 with TRBJ1-2; 7 nucleotides line up with TRBD1. Germline trimming cut 0 bases from V and 6 bases from J; bases unmatched to any gene: 13. The CDR3 is 17 amino acids. Germline CDR1 is MGHRA and CDR2 is YSYEKL.

The chain carries TRBV20-1 and TRBJ2-1, with D maybe TRBD1 (5 bases). The CDR3 contains 14 residues. CDR1 is DFQATT, CDR2 SNEGSKA, per germline (reference sequence). V lost 3 bases and J 4 bases, leaving 13 bases between the germline ends. CDR3 DNA sequence: TGCAGTGCTAGGGGGCCCCTCGATTACAATGAGCAGTTCTTC. Amino acids: CSARGPLDYNEQFF.

The chain is built from TRBV7-9 and TRBJ2-3; D is possibly TRBD2 (6 bases). V lost 5 bases and J 1 base, leaving 10 bases between the germline ends. CDR1 SEHNR and CDR2 FQNEAQ come from the germline V gene (reference sequence). The CDR3 is 14 residues long. CDR3 loop: CASSPGDRTDTQYF. The CDR3 DNA follows: TGTGCCAGCAGCCCGGGGGACCGCACAGATACGCAGTATTTT.

This CDR3 is CASSLNGLVEAQYF. In nucleotides, the CDR3 is TGTGCCAGCAGCCTCAACGGGCTCGTGGAGGCCCAGTACTTC. The chain links TRBV7-2 to TRBJ2-5; D might be TRBD2 (5 bases). The CDR3 length is 14 residues. Trimming stripped 5 bases from V and 9 bases from J, with 19 bases between. CDR1 is SGHTA, CDR2 FQGNSA, per germline.